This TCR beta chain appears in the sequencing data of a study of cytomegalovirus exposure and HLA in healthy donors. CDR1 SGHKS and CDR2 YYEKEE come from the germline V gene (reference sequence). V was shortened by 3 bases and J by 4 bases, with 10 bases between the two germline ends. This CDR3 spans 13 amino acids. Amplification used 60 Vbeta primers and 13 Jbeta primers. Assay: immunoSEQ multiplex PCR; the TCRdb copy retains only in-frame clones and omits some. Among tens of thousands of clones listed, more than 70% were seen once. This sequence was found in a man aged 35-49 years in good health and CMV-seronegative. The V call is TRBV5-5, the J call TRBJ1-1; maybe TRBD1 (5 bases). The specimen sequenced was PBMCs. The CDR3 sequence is CASSSRGGTEAFF. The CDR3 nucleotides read TGTGCCAGCAGCTCTAGGGGCGGCACTGAAGCTTTCTTT.